This is a list of T cell receptor beta chains from one sample in a study of CD4 T cells in relation to SARS-CoV-2 and coronaviruses. Method: immunoSEQ multiplex PCR; TCRdb's copy keeps in-frame clones and lacks some. The table records some 70,000 clones, approximately 93% of them present only once. Sequencing was performed on naive CD4+ T cells from PBMCs. The receptors originated from a human donor in good health. The CDR3 runs from the conserved cysteine through the conserved F or W.

j_call: TRBJ1-5; cdr3_length: 13; v_call: TRBV6-5; cdr3_aa: CASSPRIEQPQHF
j_call: TRBJ2-2; cdr3_length: 16; v_call: TRBV5-6; cdr3_aa: CASSPDRGAGIGELFF
j_call: TRBJ2-3; cdr3_length: 12; v_call: TRBV4-1; cdr3_aa: CASSHRTDTQYF
j_call: TRBJ1-6; cdr3_length: 15; v_call: TRBV5-1; cdr3_aa: CASSTTGGRNSPLHF
j_call: TRBJ2-3; cdr3_length: 14; v_call: TRBV9; cdr3_aa: CASSPRTNSDTQYF
j_call: TRBJ2-1; cdr3_length: 12; v_call: TRBV10-2; cdr3_aa: CASSEGYNEQFF
j_call: TRBJ2-3; cdr3_length: 18; v_call: TRBV18; cdr3_aa: CASSHPGLAGGSTGTQYF
j_call: TRBJ1-6; cdr3_length: 16; v_call: TRBV28; cdr3_aa: CASSIDRGTGNSPLHF
j_call: TRBJ2-7; cdr3_length: 13; v_call: TRBV27; cdr3_aa: CASSATVSYEQYF
j_call: TRBJ2-2; cdr3_length: 16; v_call: TRBV18; cdr3_aa: CASSPTAGGDTGELFF
j_call: TRBJ2-7; cdr3_length: 13; v_call: TRBV5-1; cdr3_aa: CASSLGVGREQYF
j_call: TRBJ2-7; cdr3_length: 14; v_call: TRBV16; cdr3_aa: CASSQLRGSYEQYF
j_call: TRBJ1-5; cdr3_length: 13; v_call: TRBV6-4; cdr3_aa: CASSGQSGQPQHF
j_call: TRBJ2-3; cdr3_length: 11; v_call: TRBV7-3; cdr3_aa: CASSSGAGQYF
j_call: TRBJ1-2; cdr3_length: 15; v_call: TRBV2; cdr3_aa: CASSAGLQGAEGYTF
j_call: TRBJ1-1; cdr3_length: 17; v_call: TRBV7-9; cdr3_aa: CASSPKWAGGMNTEAFF
j_call: TRBJ2-5; cdr3_length: 14; v_call: TRBV29-1; cdr3_aa: CSVEDTGRVETQYF
j_call: TRBJ2-5; cdr3_length: 14; v_call: TRBV6-5; cdr3_aa: CASSLVPREETQYF
j_call: TRBJ1-6; cdr3_length: 17; v_call: TRBV5-1; cdr3_aa: CASSRDSSSGLYSPLHF
j_call: TRBJ2-3; cdr3_length: 15; v_call: TRBV7-2; cdr3_aa: CASSSTRTGMNTQYF
j_call: TRBJ2-3; cdr3_length: 15; v_call: TRBV28; cdr3_aa: CASSLRSTSTDTQYF
j_call: TRBJ1-3; cdr3_length: 15; v_call: TRBV7-2; cdr3_aa: CASSVNSGSGNTIYF
j_call: TRBJ2-5; cdr3_length: 15; v_call: TRBV7-8; cdr3_aa: CASSSSTGGVETQYF
j_call: TRBJ2-3; cdr3_length: 17; v_call: TRBV18; cdr3_aa: CASSPILSTGGTDTQYF
j_call: TRBJ1-2; cdr3_length: 15; v_call: TRBV28; cdr3_aa: CASSFQGAPVYGYTF
j_call: TRBJ1-4; cdr3_length: 15; v_call: TRBV28; cdr3_aa: CASRKREISNEKLFF
j_call: TRBJ2-5; cdr3_length: 16; v_call: TRBV19; cdr3_aa: CASNGRTSGSQETQYF
j_call: TRBJ1-6; cdr3_length: 14; v_call: TRBV18; cdr3_aa: CASSPGGHNSPLHF
j_call: TRBJ1-6; cdr3_length: 15; v_call: TRBV5-1; cdr3_aa: CASSLGQGATSPLHF